This T cell receptor beta chain emerged from a study of preoperative IRX-2 immunotherapy in early breast cancer. The data were produced by immunoSEQ multiplex PCR, yet TCRdb's version contains in-frame clones alone and is incomplete. Among around 13,000 clones listed, about nine tenths were seen once. Treatment of the sample: preoperative locoregional IRX-2 cytokine immunotherapy. This phase Ib study tested locoregional IRX-2 cytokine immunotherapy given before surgery. Sample collection was performed from a patient treated with IRX-2 immunotherapy. This clonotype originated in a human donor with breast cancer.

This CDR3 reads CASSLTGRGEAFF. The CDR3 DNA is TGTGCCAGCAGCCTTACAGGGCGGGGTGAAGCTTTCTTT. The V gene is TRBV6-5, the J gene TRBJ1-1, with D maybe TRBD1 (6 bases). The CDR3 consists of 13 residues. Germline V lookup: CDR1 MNHEY, CDR2 SVGAGI. V was clipped by 6 bases and J by 7 bases, with 15 bases between them.